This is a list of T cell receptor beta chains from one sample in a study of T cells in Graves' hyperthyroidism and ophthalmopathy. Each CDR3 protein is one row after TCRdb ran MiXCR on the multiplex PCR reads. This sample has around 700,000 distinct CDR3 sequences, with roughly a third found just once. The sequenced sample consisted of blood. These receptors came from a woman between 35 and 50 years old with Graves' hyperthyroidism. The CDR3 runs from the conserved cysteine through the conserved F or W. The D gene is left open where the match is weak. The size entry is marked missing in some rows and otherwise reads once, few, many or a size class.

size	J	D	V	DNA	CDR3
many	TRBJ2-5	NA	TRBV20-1	TGCAGTGCTAATAAAGCCAACCAATTCCAAGAGACCCAGTACTTC	CSANKANQFQETQYF
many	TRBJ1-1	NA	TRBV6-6	TGTGCCAGCAGCACGGACCTGGTGGCTGAAGCTTTCTTT	CASSTDLVAEAFF
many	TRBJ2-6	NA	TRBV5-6	TGTGCCAGCAGCGTCTACAGCTCTGGGGCCAACGTCCTGACTTTC	CASSVYSSGANVLTF
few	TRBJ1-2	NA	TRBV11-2	TGTGCCAGCAGCTTAGATCTTGCAGTTAACTATGGCTACACCTTC	CASSLDLAVNYGYTF
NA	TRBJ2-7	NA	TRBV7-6	TGTGCCAGCAGCCGAACCAGCCGGGACGGGATTTACGAGCAGTACTTC	CASSRTSRDGIYEQYF
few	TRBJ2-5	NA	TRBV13	TGTGCCAGCAGCCCCTTGAGAGAGCAAGAGACCCAGTACTTC	CASSPLREQETQYF
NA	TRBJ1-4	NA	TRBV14	TGTGCCAGCAGCCATCGTACGCGGGGGATTGAAAAACTGTTTTTT	CASSHRTRGIEKLFF
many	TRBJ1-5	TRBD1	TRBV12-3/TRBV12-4	TGTGCCAGCAGTTACAGGGGCACAGGTCAGCCCCAGCATTTT	CASSYRGTGQPQHF
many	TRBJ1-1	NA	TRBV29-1	TGCAGCGTTGATGGGGGGGCGGTTGAAGCTTTCTTT	CSVDGGAVEAFF
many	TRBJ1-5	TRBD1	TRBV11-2	TGTGCCAGCAGCACGGACAGGGTGGGCAATCAGCCCCAGCATTTT	CASSTDRVGNQPQHF
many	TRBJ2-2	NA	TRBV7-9	TGTGCCAGCAGCTTAGTGAGGGGTCCCACCGGGGAGCTGTTTTTT	CASSLVRGPTGELFF
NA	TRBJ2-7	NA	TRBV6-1	TGTGCCAGCAGGGGGGAGTACTTGGGCTACGAGCAGTACTTC	CASRGEYLGYEQYF
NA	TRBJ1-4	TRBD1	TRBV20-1	TGCAGTGCTAGCTCAGGGGGGGGATACGAAAAACTGTTTTTT	CSASSGGGYEKLFF
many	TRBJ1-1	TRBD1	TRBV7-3	TGTGCCAGCAGCTTCGGACAGGGGAACACTGAAGCTTTCTTT	CASSFGQGNTEAFF
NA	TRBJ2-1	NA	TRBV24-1	TGTGCCACCAGTGATTTCGAGTGGAATGAGCAGTTCTTC	CATSDFEWNEQFF
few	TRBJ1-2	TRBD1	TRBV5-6	TGTGCCAGCAGCCTAACAGGGGAAGGCTACACCTTC	CASSLTGEGYTF
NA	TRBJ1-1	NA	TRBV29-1	TGCAGCGTTGACGACGGGGGGGTTGAAGCTTTCTTT	CSVDDGGVEAFF
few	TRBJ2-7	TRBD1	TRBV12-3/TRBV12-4	TGTGCCAGCAGTCCCAGACAGGGTTCACGCGAGCAGTACTTC	CASSPRQGSREQYF
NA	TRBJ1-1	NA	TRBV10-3	TGTGCCATCGCGGACGCGGAGAACACTGAAGCTTTCTTT	CAIADAENTEAFF
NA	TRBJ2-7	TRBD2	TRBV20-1	TGCAGTGCCACAACCCAGACTAGCGGGAGTCAGTACTTC	CSATTQTSGSQYF
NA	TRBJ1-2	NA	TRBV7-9	TGTGCCAGCAGCCCTCAGGCCCTCGGCTACACCTTC	CASSPQALGYTF
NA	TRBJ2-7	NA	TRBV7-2	TGTGCCAGCAGCTTGGCCCCGAGACATCTCCTTCACTTC	CASSLAPRHLLHF
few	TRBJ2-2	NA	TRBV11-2	TGTGCCAGCAGCTTAGTCCCAGGCCTCAACACCGGGGAGCTGTTTTTT	CASSLVPGLNTGELFF
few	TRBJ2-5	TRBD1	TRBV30	TGTGCCTGCCAACCCTACGGGACAGGGCGGACAGAGACCCAGTACTTC	CACQPYGTGRTETQYF
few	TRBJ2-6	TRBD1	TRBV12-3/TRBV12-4	TGTGCCAGCAGTCCCGGGACAGGGACCGGGGCCAACGTCCTGACTTTC	CASSPGTGTGANVLTF
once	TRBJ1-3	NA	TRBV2	TGTGCCAGCAGTTTCGCCGAGATCACGGGAACTGGAAACACCATATATTTT	CASSFAEITGTGNTIYF
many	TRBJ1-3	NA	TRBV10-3	TGTGCCGCCTCTCCGGCGGGCCCAATCTCTGGAAACACCATATATTTT	CAASPAGPISGNTIYF